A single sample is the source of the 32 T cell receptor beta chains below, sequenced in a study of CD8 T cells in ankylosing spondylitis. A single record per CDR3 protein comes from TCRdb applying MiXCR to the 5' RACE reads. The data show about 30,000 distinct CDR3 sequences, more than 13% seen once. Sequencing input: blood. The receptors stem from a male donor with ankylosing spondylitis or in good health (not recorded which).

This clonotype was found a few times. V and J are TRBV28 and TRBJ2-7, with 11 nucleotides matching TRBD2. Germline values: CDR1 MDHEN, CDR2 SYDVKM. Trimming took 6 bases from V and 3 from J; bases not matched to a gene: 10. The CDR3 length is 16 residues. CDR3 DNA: TGTGCCAGCAGAAACCAGGGACTAGCGGAAGTCTACGAGCAGTACTTC. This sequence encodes CASRNQGLAEVYEQYF.

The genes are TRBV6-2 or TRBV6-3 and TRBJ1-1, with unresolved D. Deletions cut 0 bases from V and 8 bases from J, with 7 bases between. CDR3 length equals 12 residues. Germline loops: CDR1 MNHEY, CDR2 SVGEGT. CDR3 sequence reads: CASSYSGSEAFF. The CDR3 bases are TGTGCCAGCAGTTACTCTGGCAGCGAAGCTTTCTTT.

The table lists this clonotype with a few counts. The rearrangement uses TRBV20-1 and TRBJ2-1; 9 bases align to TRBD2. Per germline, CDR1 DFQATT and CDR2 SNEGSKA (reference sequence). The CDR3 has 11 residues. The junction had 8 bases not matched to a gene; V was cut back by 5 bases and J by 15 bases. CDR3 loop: CSAWSGRIWFF. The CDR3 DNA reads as TGCAGTGCTTGGAGCGGGAGGATTTGGTTCTTC.

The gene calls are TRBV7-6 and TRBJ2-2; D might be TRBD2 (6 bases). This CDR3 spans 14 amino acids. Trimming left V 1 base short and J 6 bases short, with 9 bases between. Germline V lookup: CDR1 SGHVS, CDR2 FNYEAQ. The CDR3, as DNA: TGTGCCAGCAGCTTAGAAGGAGGGGCCGGGGAGCTGTTTTTT. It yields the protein CASSLEGGAGELFF.

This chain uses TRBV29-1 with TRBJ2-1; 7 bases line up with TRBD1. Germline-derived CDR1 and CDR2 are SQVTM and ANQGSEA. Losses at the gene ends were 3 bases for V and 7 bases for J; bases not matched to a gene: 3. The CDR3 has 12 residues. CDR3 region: CSVERGLNEQFF. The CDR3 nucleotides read TGCAGCGTTGAGAGGGGGCTTAATGAGCAGTTCTTC.

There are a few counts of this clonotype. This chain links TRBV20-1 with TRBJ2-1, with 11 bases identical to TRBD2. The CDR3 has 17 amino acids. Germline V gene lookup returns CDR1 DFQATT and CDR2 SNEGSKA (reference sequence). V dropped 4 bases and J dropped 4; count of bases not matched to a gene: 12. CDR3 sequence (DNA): TGCAGTGCTATTGTAGCGGGAGGGATTTATGGTTACAATGAGCAGTTCTTC. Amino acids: CSAIVAGGIYGYNEQFF.

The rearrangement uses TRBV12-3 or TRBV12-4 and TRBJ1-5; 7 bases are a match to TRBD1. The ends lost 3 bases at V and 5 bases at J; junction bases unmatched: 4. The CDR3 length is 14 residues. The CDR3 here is CASSLRGGYQPQHF. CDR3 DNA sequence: TGTGCCAGCAGTTTGCGAGGGGGCTATCAGCCCCAGCATTTT.

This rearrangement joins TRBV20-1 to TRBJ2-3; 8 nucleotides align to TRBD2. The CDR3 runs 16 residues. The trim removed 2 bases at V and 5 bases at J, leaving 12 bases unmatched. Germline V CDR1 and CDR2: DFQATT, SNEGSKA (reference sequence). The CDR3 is CSARRTSGSLRDTQYF. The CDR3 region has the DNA TGCAGTGCTAGACGGACCAGCGGGAGCCTCAGAGATACGCAGTATTTT.

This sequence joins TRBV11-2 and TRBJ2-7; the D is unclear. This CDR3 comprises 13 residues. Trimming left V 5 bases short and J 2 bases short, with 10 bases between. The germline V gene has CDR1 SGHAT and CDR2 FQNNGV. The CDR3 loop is CASSPVRTYEQYF. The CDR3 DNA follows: TGTGCCAGCAGCCCCGTCAGGACCTACGAGCAGTACTTC. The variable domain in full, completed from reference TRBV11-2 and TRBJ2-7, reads EAGVAQSPRYKIIEKRQSVAFWCNPISGHATLYWYQQILGQGPKLLIQFQNNGVVDDSQLPKDRFSAERLKGVDSTLKIQPAKLEDSAVYLCASSPVRTYEQYFGPGTRLTVT.

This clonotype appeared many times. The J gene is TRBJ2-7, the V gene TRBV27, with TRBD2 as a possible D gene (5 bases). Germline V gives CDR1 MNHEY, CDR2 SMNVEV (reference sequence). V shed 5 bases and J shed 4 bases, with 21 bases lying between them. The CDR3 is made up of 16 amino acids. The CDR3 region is CASSTRTAPRTYEQYF. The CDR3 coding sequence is TGTGCCAGCAGTACCCGGACTGCACCACGTACATACGAGCAGTACTTC.

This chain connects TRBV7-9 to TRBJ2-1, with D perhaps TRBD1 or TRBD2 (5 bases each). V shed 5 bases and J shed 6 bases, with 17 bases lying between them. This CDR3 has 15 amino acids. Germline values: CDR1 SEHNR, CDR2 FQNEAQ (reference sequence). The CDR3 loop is CASSPERGRFNEQFF. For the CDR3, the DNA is TGTGCCAGCAGCCCCGAACGGGGACGGTTCAATGAGCAGTTCTTC.

CDR3 protein: CASSLEGMGTEAFF. CDR3 nucleotide sequence: TGCGCCAGCAGCTTGGAGGGTATGGGCACTGAAGCTTTCTTT. The chain is built from TRBV5-1 and TRBJ1-1; no clear D. Germline assignment: CDR1 SGHRS and CDR2 YFSETQ. With 0 bases removed from V and 4 bases from J, the gap between germline ends came to 10 bases. The CDR3 is made up of 14 amino acids.

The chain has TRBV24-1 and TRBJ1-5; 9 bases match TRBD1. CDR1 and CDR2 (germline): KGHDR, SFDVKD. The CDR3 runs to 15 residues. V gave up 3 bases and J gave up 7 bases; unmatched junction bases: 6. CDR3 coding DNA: TGTGCCACCAGTGATCCCAGGGACAGGGAACAGCCCCAGCATTTT. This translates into CATSDPRDREQPQHF.

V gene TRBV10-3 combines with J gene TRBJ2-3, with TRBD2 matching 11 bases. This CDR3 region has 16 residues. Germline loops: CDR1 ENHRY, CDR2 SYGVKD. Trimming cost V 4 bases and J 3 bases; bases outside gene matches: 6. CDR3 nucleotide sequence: TGTGCCATCAGTGGCCTTTCTAGCGGGGGGACAGATACGCAGTATTTT. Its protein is CAISGLSSGGTDTQYF.

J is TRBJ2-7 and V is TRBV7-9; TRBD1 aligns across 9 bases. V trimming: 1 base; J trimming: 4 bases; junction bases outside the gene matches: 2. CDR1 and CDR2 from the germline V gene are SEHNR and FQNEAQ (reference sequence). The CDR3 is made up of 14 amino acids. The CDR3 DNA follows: TGTGCCAGCAGCTTAGGGACAGGGGAATACGAGCAGTACTTC. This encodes CASSLGTGEYEQYF.

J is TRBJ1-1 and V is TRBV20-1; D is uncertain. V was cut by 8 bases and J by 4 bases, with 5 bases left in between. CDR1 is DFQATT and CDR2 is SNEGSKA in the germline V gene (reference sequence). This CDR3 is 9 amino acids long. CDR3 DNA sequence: TGCAGTATTTCCACTGAAGCTTTCTTT. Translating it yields CSISTEAFF.

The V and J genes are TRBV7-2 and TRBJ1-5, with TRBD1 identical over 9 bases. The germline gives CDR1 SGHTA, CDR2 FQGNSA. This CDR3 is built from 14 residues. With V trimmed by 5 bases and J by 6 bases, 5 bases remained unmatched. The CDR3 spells CASSQQGAGQPQHF. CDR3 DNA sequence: TGTGCCAGCAGCCAACAGGGGGCAGGTCAGCCCCAGCATTTT.

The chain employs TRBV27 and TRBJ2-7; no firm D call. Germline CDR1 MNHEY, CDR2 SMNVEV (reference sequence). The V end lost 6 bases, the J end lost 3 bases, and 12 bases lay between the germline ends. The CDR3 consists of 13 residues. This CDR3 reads CASSRIPVYEQYF. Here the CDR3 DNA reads TGTGCCAGCAGCCGAATCCCTGTCTACGAGCAGTACTTC.

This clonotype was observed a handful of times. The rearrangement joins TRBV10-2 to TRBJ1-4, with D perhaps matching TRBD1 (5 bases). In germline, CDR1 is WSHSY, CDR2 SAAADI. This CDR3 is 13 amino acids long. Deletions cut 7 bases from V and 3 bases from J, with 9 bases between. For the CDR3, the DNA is TGCGCCAGCAAGGGGCAGCCTAATGAAAAACTGTTTTTT. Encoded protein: CASKGQPNEKLFF.

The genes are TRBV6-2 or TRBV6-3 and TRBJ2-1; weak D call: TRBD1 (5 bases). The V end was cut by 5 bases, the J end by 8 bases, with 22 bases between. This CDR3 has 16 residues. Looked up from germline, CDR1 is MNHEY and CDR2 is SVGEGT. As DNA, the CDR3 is TGTGCCAGCAGTCCTGGTTGGGGCCCCATAGACGATGAGCAGTTCTTC. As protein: CASSPGWGPIDDEQFF.

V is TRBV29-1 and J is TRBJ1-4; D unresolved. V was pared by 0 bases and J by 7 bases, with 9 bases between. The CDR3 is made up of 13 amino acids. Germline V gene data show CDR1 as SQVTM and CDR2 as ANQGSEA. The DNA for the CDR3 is TGCAGCGTTGAAGATGGCGGGAGTGAAAAACTGTTTTTT. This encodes CSVEDGGSEKLFF.

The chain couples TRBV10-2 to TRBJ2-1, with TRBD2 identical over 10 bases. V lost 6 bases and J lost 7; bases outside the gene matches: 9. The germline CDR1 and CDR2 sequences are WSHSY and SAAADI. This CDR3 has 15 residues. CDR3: CASRGLAGEGNEQFF. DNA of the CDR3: TGCGCCAGCAGAGGGCTAGCGGGAGAAGGTAATGAGCAGTTCTTC.

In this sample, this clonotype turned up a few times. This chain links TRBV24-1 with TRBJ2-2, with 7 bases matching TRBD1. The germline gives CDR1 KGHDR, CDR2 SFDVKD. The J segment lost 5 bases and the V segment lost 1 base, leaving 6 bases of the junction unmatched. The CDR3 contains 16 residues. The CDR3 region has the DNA TGTGCCACCAGTGATTTAGGGGGCAGGGTGACCGGGGAGCTGTTTTTT. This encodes CATSDLGGRVTGELFF.

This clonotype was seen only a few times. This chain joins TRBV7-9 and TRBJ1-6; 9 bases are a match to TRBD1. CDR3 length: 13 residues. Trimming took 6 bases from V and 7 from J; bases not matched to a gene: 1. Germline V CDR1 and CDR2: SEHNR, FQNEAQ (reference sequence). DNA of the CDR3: TGTGCCAGCAGTGGGACAGGGAATTCACCCCTCCACTTT. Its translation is CASSGTGNSPLHF. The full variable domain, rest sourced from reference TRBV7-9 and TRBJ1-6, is DTGVSQNPRHKITKRGQNVTFRCDPISEHNRLYWYRQTLGQGPEFLTYFQNEAQLEKSRLLSDRFSAERPKGSFSTLEIQRTEQGDSAMYLCASSGTGNSPLHFGNGTRLTVT.

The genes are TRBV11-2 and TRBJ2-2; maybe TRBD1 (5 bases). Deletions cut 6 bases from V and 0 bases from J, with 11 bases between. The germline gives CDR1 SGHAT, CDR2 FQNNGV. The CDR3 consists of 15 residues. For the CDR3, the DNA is TGTGCCAGCAGATTAAGGACACCGAACACCGGGGAGCTGTTTTTT. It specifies CASRLRTPNTGELFF.

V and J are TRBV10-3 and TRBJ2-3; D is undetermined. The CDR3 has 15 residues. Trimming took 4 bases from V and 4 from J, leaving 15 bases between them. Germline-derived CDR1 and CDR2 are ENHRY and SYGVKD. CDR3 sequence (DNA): TGTGCCATCAGTGGGCGGAACCCCAGGTCAGATACGCAGTATTTT. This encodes CAISGRNPRSDTQYF.

The chain's CDR3 is CSFQGQGNTEAFF. CDR3 bases: TGCAGCTTCCAGGGACAGGGGAACACTGAAGCTTTCTTT. The chain couples TRBV29-1 to TRBJ1-1; TRBD1 matches at 9 bases. Trimming removed 8 bases from V and 1 base from J; junction bases left unmatched: 5. Germline V lookup: CDR1 SQVTM, CDR2 ANQGSEA. The CDR3 length is 13 residues.

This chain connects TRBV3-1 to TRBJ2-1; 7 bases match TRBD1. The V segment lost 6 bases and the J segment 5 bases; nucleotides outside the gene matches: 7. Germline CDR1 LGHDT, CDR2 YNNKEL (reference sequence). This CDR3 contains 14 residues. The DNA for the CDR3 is TGTGCCAGCAGAGCCAGGGGGTCAGACAATGAGCAGTTCTTC. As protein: CASRARGSDNEQFF.

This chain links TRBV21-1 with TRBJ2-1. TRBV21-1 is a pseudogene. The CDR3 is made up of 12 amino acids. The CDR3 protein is CASSNVGGQQFF. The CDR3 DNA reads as TGTGCCAGCAGCAATGTTGGTGGGCAGCAGTTCTTC.

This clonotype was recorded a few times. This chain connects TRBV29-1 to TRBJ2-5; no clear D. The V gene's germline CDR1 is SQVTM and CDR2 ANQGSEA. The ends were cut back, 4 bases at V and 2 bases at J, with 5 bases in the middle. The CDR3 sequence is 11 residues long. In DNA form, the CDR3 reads TGCAGCGTTGTAGAACAAGAGACCCAGTACTTC. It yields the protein CSVVEQETQYF.

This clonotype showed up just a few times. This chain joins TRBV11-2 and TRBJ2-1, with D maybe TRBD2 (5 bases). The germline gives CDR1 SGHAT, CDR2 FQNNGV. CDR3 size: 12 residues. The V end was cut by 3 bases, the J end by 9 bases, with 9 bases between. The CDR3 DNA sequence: TGTGCCAGCAGCTTCAATGGAGGTGAGCAGTTCTTC. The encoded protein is CASSFNGGEQFF.

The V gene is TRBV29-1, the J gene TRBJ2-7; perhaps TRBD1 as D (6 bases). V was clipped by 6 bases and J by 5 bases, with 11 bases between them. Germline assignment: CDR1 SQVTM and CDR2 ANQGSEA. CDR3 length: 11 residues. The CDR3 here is CSVQGFDEQYF. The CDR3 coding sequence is TGCAGCGTGCAGGGGTTCGACGAGCAGTACTTC.